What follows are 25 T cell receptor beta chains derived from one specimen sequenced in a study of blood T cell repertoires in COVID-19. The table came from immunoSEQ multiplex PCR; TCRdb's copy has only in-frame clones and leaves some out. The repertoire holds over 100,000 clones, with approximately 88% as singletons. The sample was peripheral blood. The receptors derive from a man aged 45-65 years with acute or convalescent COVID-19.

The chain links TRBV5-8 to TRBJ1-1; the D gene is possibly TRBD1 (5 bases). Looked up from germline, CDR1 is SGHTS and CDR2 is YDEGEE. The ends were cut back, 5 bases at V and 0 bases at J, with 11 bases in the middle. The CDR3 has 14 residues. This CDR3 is CASSSQGMNTEAFF. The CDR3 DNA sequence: TGTGCCAGCAGTTCCCAGGGCATGAACACTGAAGCTTTCTTT.

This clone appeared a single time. DNA for the CDR3: TGTGCCAGTAGTCCCGGGACTAGCGGGAGATTTGTAACAGATACGCAGTATTTT. Its protein product is CASSPGTSGRFVTDTQYF. The genes are TRBV19 and TRBJ2-3; 14 bases align to TRBD2. Germline V gene data show CDR1 as LNHDA and CDR2 as SQIVND (reference sequence). CDR3 length: 18 residues. J gave up 3 bases and V 5 bases, and 10 bases lay outside the gene matches.

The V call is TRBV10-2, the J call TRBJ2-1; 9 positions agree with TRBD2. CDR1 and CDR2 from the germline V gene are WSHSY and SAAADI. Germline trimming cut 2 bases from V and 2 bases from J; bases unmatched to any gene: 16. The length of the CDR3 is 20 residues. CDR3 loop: CASSEGGLWSSGATYNEQFF. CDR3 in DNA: TGCGCCAGCAGTGAGGGGGGGTTGTGGTCTAGCGGGGCAACCTACAATGAGCAGTTCTTC.

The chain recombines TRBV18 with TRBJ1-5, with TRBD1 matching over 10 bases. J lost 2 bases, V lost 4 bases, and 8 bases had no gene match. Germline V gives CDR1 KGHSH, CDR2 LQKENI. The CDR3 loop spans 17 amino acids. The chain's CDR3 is CASSRFDGTGGNQPQHF. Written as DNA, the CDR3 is TGTGCCAGCTCACGATTCGACGGGACAGGGGGCAATCAGCCCCAGCATTTT.

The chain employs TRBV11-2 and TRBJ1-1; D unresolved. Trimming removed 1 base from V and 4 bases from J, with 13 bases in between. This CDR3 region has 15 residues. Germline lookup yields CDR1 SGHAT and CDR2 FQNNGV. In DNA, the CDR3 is TGTGCCAGCAGCTTAGTCTCAGTTAAACCCACTGAAGCTTTCTTT. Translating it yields CASSLVSVKPTEAFF.

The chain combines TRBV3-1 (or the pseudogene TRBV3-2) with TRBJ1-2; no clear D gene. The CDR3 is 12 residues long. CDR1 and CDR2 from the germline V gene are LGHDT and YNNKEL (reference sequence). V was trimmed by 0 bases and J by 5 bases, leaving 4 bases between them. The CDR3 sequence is CASSQDEYGYTF. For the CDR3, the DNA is TGTGCCAGCAGCCAAGACGAGTATGGCTACACCTTC.

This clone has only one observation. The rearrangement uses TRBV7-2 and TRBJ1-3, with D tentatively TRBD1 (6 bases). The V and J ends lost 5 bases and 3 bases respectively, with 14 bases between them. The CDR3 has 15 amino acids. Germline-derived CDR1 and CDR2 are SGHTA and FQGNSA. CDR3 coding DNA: TGTGCCAGCAGCCCTACTGTAGGGGGTGGAAACACCATATATTTT. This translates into CASSPTVGGGNTIYF.

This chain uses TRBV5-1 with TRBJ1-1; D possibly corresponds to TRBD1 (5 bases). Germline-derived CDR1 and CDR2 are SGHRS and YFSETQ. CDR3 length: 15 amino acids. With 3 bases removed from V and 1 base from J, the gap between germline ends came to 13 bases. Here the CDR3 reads CASSSGHGTNTEAFF. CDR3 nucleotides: TGCGCCAGCAGCTCTGGACACGGTACGAACACTGAAGCTTTCTTT.

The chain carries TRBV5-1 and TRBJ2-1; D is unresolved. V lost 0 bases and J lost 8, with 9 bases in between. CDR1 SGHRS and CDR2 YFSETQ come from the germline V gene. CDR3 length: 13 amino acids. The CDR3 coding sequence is TGCGCCAGCAGCTTGGAACCCCCGGATGAGCAGTTCTTC. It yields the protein CASSLEPPDEQFF.

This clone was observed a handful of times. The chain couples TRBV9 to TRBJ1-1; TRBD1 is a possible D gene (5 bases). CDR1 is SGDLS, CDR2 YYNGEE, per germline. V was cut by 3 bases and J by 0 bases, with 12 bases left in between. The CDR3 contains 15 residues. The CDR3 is CASSGGGTLNTEAFF. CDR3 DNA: TGTGCCAGCAGCGGGGGAGGGACTCTGAACACTGAAGCTTTCTTT.

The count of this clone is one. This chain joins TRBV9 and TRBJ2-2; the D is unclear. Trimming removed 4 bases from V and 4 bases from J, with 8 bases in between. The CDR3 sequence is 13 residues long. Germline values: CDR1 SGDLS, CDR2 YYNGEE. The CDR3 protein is CASSFIPTGELFF. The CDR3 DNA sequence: TGTGCCAGCAGCTTTATCCCCACCGGGGAGCTGTTTTTT.

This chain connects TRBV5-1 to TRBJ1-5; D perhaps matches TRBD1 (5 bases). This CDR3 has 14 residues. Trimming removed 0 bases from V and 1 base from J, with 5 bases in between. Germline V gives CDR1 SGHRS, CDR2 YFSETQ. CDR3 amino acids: CASSLGTSNQPQHF. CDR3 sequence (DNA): TGCGCCAGCAGCTTGGGGACAAGCAATCAGCCCCAGCATTTT.

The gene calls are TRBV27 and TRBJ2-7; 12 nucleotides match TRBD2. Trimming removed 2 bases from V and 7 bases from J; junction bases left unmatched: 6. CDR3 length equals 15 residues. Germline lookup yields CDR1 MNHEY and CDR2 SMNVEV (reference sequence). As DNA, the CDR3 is TGTGCCAGCAGTTTAAGACTAGCGGGAGTTGGTGAGCAGTACTTC. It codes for CASSLRLAGVGEQYF.

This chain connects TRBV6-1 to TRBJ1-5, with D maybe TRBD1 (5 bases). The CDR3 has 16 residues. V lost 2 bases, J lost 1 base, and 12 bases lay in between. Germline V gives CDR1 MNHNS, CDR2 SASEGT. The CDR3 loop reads CASSETPRASNQPQHF. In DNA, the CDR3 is TGTGCCAGCAGTGAAACGCCCAGGGCCAGCAATCAGCCCCAGCATTTT.

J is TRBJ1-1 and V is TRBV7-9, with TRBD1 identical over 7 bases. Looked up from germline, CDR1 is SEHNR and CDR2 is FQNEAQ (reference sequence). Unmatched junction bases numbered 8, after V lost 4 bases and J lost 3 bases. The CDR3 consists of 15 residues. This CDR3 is CASSSYDRDDTEAFF. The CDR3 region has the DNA TGTGCCAGCAGCTCGTACGACAGGGATGACACTGAAGCTTTCTTT.

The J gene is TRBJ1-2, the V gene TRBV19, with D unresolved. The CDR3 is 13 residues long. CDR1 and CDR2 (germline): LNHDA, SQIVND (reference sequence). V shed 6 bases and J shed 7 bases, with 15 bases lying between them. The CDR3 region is CASRMGPWFGYTF. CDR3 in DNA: TGTGCCAGTAGAATGGGCCCCTGGTTTGGCTACACCTTC.

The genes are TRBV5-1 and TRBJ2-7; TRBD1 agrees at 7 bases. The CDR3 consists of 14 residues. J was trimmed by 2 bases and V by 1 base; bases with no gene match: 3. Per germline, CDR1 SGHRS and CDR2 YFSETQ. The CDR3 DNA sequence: TGCGCCAGCAGCTTGTGGGACAGTCCCTACGAGCAGTACTTC. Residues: CASSLWDSPYEQYF.

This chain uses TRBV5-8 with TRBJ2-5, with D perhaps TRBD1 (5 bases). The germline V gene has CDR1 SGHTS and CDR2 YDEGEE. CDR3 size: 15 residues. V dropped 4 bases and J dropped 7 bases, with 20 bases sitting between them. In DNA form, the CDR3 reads TGTGCCAGCAGCCCGCACCGACAGTCGGTCGGGACCCAGTACTTC. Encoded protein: CASSPHRQSVGTQYF. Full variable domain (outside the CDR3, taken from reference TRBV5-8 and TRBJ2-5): EAGVTQSPTHLIKTRGQQATLRCSPISGHTSVYWYQQALGLGLQFLLWYDEGEERNRGNFPPRFSGRQFPNYSSELNVNALELEDSALYLCASSPHRQSVGTQYFGPGTRLLVL.

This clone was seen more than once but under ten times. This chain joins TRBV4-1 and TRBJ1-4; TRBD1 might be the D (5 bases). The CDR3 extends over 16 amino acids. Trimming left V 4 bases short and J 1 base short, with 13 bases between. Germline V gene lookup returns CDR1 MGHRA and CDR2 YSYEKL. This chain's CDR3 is CASSRGRDGTNEKLFF. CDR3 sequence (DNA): TGCGCCAGCAGCCGGGGGAGGGACGGAACTAATGAAAAACTGTTTTTT.

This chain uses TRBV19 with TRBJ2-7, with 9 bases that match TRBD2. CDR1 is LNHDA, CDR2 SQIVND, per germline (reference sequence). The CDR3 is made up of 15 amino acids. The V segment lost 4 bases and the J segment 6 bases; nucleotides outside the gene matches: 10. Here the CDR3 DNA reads TGTGCCAGTAGTACCCATAGCGGGGGAACCAGCGAGCAGTACTTC. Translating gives CASSTHSGGTSEQYF.

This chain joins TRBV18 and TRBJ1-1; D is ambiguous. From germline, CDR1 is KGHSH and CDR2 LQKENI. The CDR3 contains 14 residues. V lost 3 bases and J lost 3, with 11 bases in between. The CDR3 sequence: CASSPFPLYTEAFF. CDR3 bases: TGTGCCAGCTCACCCTTCCCCCTTTACACTGAAGCTTTCTTT. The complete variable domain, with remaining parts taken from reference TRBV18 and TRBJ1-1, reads NAGVMQNPRHLVRRRGQEARLRCSPMKGHSHVYWYRQLPEEGLKFMVYLQKENIIDESGMPKERFSAEFPKEGPSILRIQQVVRGDSAAYFCASSPFPLYTEAFFGQGTRLTVV.

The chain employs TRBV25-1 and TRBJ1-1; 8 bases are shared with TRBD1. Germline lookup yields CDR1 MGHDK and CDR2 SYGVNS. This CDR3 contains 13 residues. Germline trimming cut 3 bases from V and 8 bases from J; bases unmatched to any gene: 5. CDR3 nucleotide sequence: TGTGCCAGCAGTGACCCGGGGACAGGAGAAGCTTTCTTT. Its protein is CASSDPGTGEAFF.

The CDR3 bases are TGTGCCAGCAGCTTAGGACTAGCGGGTGGGGCAGATACGCAGTATTTT. It yields the protein CASSLGLAGGADTQYF. The chain recombines TRBV7-2 with TRBJ2-3; 10 nucleotides line up with TRBD2. V dropped 1 base and J dropped 4; count of bases not matched to a gene: 5. This CDR3 comprises 16 residues. Germline loops: CDR1 SGHTA, CDR2 FQGNSA.

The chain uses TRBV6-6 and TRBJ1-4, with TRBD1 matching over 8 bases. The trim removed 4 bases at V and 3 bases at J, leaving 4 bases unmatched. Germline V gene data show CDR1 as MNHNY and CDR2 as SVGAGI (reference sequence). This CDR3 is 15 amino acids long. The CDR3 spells CASSSRTGSNEKLFF. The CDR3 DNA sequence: TGTGCCAGCAGTTCCAGGACAGGGTCTAATGAAAAACTGTTTTTT.

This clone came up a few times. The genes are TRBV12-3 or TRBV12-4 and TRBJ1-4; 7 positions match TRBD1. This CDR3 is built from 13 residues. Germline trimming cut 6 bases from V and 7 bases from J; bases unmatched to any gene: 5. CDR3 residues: CASRRQGFEKLFF. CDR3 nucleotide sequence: TGTGCCAGCAGAAGACAGGGATTTGAAAAACTGTTTTTT.